These 8 T cell receptor beta chains share one sample of origin, sequenced in a study of T cells in women clearing cervical HPV infection. Clones were read by immunoSEQ multiplex PCR, and TCRdb kept only the in-frame ones, dropping some. Its table lists about 31,000 clones. Sequences were obtained from blood buffy coat. The receptors originated from a woman between 18 and 75 years old with a cervical HPV16 infection that either progressed to CIN3+ or cleared (not recorded which).

Note on this clone: The read comes to an end 3 residues before the CDR3 does, leaving the germline J gene to fill in the end. This sequence joins TRBV19 and TRBJ2-7; tentatively, D is TRBD1 (6 bases). CDR1 and CDR2 (germline): LNHDA, SQIVND (reference sequence). This CDR3 has 14 amino acids. Trimming cost V 6 bases and J 2 bases, with 14 bases left between them. CDR3 sequence reads: CASRSPGAPYEQYF. The CDR3 bases that were read are TGTGCCAGTAGGTCCCCAGGGGCGCCCTACGAG.

CDR3 DNA (partial): TGTGCCAGTAGCCCGGAACCAGGGACAGTGCTTTCCTACGAC. Translation: CASSPEPGTVLSYD. The full CDR3 reads CASSPEPGTVLSYDYTF. The chain carries TRBV19 and TRBJ1-2; 7 nucleotides line up with TRBD1. Read coverage stops 3 residues before the CDR3 terminus; the germline J gene supplies the remainder. This CDR3 region has 17 residues. From germline, CDR1 is LNHDA and CDR2 SQIVND (reference sequence).

Concerning this clone itself: The CDR3 end is not reached by the read, which stops 3 residues before it; the germline J gene fills it in. This chain links TRBV12-5 with TRBJ2-7; TRBD2 aligns across 8 bases. This CDR3 comprises 16 residues. Germline CDR1 and CDR2: LGHNT and FRNRAP. J gave up 4 bases and V 1 base, and 9 bases lay outside the gene matches. The part of the CDR3 DNA that was read is TGTGCTAGTGGTTTGGAGAAGCGGGAGAAAGAGTACGAG. Translated: CASGLEKREKEYE. The full CDR3 protein is CASGLEKREKEYEQYF. The full variable domain, rest sourced from reference TRBV12-5 and TRBJ2-7, is DARVTQTPRHKVTEMGQEVTMRCQPILGHNTVFWYRQTMMQGLELLAYFRNRAPLDDSGMPKDRFSAEMPDATLATLKIQPSEPRDSAVYFCASGLEKREKEYEQYFGPGTRLTVT.

On this clone itself: The read stops 3 residues short of the end of the CDR3; the missing end is completed from the germline J gene. V is TRBV10-3 and J is TRBJ1-1; no definite D call. This CDR3 has 14 amino acids. Trimming cost V 6 bases and J 5 bases, with 16 bases left between them. Germline V gene data show CDR1 as ENHRY and CDR2 as SYGVKD. CDR3 region: CAIRPSDRGTEAFF. The sequenced CDR3 bases are TGTGCCATCAGACCGTCGGACCGCGGGACTGAA.

As regards this clone: The read halts 3 residues ahead of the CDR3 end, with the missing end drawn from the germline J gene. The rearrangement uses TRBV20-1 and TRBJ2-5; D possibly corresponds to TRBD2 (7 bases). Trimming removed 6 bases at V and 5 bases at J, with 19 bases between. Germline values: CDR1 DFQATT, CDR2 SNEGSKA (reference sequence). This CDR3 has 14 residues. The sequenced part of the CDR3 DNA is TGCAGTGCAGGGGGGGGGCAGGCGCAGGAGACC. Its protein product is CSAGGGQAQET. The CDR3 as a whole reads CSAGGGQAQETQYF.

Remarks on this clone: The read ends 3 residues before the CDR3 terminus; that terminus is restored from the germline J gene. This sequence joins TRBV7-9 and TRBJ2-2, with TRBD2 identical over 7 bases. Germline-derived CDR1 and CDR2 are SEHNR and FQNEAQ (reference sequence). CDR3 size: 13 residues. Trimming at V came to 10 bases and at J to 1 base, leaving 3 bases not matched to a gene. The part of the CDR3 DNA that was read is TGTGCCAACCGCGGGGGGAACACCGGGGAG. It encodes CANRGGNTGE. The whole CDR3 protein is CANRGGNTGELFF.

In the case of this clone: The read gets to within 3 residues of the CDR3 end, and the germline J gene fills in the rest. The rearrangement uses TRBV30 and TRBJ1-1; 8 positions agree with TRBD1. The V gene's germline CDR1 is GTSNPN and CDR2 SVGIG (reference sequence). Germline trimming cut 2 bases from V and 4 bases from J; bases unmatched to any gene: 6. The CDR3 sequence is 14 residues long. The CDR3 bases that were read are TGTGCCTGGAGTCCCGGACAGGGAAGCACTGAA. Amino acids: CAWSPGQGSTE. Given in full, the CDR3 is CAWSPGQGSTEAFF.

Turning to this clone: The read ends 3 residues before the CDR3 terminus; that terminus is restored from the germline J gene. The chain is built from TRBV14 and TRBJ2-4; D unclear. Germline CDR1 and CDR2: SGHDN and FVKESK. The germline V and J ends were trimmed by 0 bases and 2 bases, with 11 bases remaining between them. CDR3 length: 16 amino acids. The chain's CDR3 is CASSQDSGLPKNIQYF. The part of the CDR3 DNA that was read is TGTGCCAGCAGCCAAGATTCGGGTCTGCCCAAAAACATT.